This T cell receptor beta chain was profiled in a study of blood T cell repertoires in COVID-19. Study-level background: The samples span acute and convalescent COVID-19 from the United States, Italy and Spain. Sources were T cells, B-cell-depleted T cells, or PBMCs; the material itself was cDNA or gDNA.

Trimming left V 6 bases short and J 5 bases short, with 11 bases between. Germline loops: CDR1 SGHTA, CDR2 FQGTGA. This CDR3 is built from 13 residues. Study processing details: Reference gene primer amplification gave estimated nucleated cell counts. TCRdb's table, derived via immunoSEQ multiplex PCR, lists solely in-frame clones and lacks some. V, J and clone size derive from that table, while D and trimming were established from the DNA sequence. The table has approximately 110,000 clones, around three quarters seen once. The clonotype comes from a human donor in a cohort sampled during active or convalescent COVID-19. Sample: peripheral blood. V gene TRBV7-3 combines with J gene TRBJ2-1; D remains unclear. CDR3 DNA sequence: TGTGCCAGCAGTCCCCTTGGGCACAATGAGCAGTTCTTC. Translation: CASSPLGHNEQFF.